Below, 21 T cell receptor beta chains from the same sample are listed, as sequenced in a study of T cell responses to AZD1222 COVID-19 vaccine. Clones were read by immunoSEQ multiplex PCR, and TCRdb kept only the in-frame ones, dropping some. The table includes some 130,000 clones, about nine tenths detected once. The specimen comprised peripheral blood, sampled 28 days after the second AZD1222 dose. The receptors stem from an adult who received the AZD1222 COVID-19 vaccine.

The chain has TRBV5-1 and TRBJ2-3; D uncertain. The V end lost 0 bases, the J end lost 2 bases, and 13 bases lay between the germline ends. There are 16 residues in the CDR3. Germline CDR1 SGHRS, CDR2 YFSETQ. This CDR3 reads CASSLARAISTDTQYF. In nucleotides, the CDR3 is TGCGCCAGCAGCTTGGCTCGGGCGATTTCCACAGATACGCAGTATTTT. Looking up the rest from reference TRBV5-1 and TRBJ2-3 gives the full variable domain: KAGVTQTPRYLIKTRGQQVTLSCSPISGHRSVSWYQQTPGQGLQFLFEYFSETQRNKGNFPGRFSGRQFSNSRSEMNVSTLELGDSALYLCASSLARAISTDTQYFGPGTRLTVL.

The chain is built from TRBV19 and TRBJ2-7; the match to TRBD2 covers 14 bases. CDR1 LNHDA and CDR2 SQIVND come from the germline V gene (reference sequence). This CDR3 has 16 amino acids. V shed 4 bases and J 4 bases; nucleotides not matched to a gene: 6. CDR3 amino acids: CASSTTGTSGSYEQYF. The DNA for the CDR3 is TGTGCCAGTAGTACGACTGGGACTAGCGGGAGTTACGAGCAGTACTTC.

The chain employs TRBV3-1 (or the pseudogene TRBV3-2) and TRBJ1-5, with TRBD1 matching over 12 bases. CDR1 is LGHDT and CDR2 is YNNKEL in the germline V gene (reference sequence). The V and J ends lost 3 bases and 6 bases, in that order; junction bases with no gene match: 3. The CDR3 spans 15 residues. Here the CDR3 reads CASSHGTGGFQPQHF. The CDR3 DNA reads as TGTGCCAGCAGCCATGGGACAGGGGGCTTTCAGCCCCAGCATTTT.

CDR3 sequence (DNA): TGCAGCGTTGTTCGGGGGGGAAATGAAAAACTGTTTTTT. It encodes CSVVRGGNEKLFF. J is TRBJ1-4 and V is TRBV29-1; D is possibly TRBD1 (5 bases). The CDR3 is made up of 13 amino acids. V shed 4 bases and J shed 5 bases, with 11 bases lying between them. Germline CDR1 is SQVTM and CDR2 is ANQGSEA. Drawing the rest from reference TRBV29-1 and TRBJ1-4, the complete variable domain is SAVISQKPSRDICQRGTSLTIQCQVDSQVTMMFWYRQQPGQSLTLIATANQGSEATYESGFVIDKFPISRPNLTFSTLTVSNMSPEDSSIYLCSVVRGGNEKLFFGSGTQLSVL.

V gene TRBV30 combines with J gene TRBJ1-4; the D gene is possibly TRBD1 (6 bases). Trimming left V 3 bases short and J 5 bases short, with 10 bases between. CDR3 length equals 13 residues. Germline CDR1 and CDR2: GTSNPN and SVGIG (reference sequence). In DNA, the CDR3 is TGTGCCTGGAGCGGACAGCTCAATGAAAAACTGTTTTTT. Encoded protein: CAWSGQLNEKLFF.

The chain links TRBV27 to TRBJ2-1; D is undetermined. Between the trimmed V and J ends, which lost 4 bases and 6 bases, there was a span of 22 bases. This CDR3 is 17 amino acids long. Germline CDR1 MNHEY, CDR2 SMNVEV (reference sequence). CDR3 in amino acids: CASSSVGSYSPFNEQFF. In DNA form, the CDR3 reads TGTGCCAGCAGTTCGGTCGGGTCCTATTCCCCTTTCAATGAGCAGTTCTTC.

The chain recombines TRBV7-9 with TRBJ1-4, with a weak D call TRBD1 (5 bases). Trimming took off 4 bases at V and 7 bases at J, with 19 bases between the two ends. The CDR3 runs 16 residues. The germline V gene encodes CDR1 SEHNR and CDR2 FQNEAQ (reference sequence). The CDR3 region has the DNA TGTGCCAGCAGCTCTCGGGACGCGGGGGAGGGTGAAAAACTGTTTTTT. Translating it yields CASSSRDAGEGEKLFF.

V gene TRBV30 combines with J gene TRBJ2-7; TRBD1 is a possible D gene (6 bases). The CDR3 is 13 amino acids. The V end was cut by 2 bases, the J end by 5 bases, with 13 bases between. Germline CDR1 GTSNPN, CDR2 SVGIG (reference sequence). CDR3 protein: CAWSKPGANEQYF. The CDR3 nucleotides are TGTGCCTGGAGTAAGCCAGGGGCAAACGAGCAGTACTTC.

This chain joins TRBV5-6 and TRBJ2-3; D ambiguous. V was trimmed by 6 bases and J by 8 bases, leaving 13 bases between them. Germline loops: CDR1 SGHDT, CDR2 YYEEEE. This CDR3 has 12 amino acids. DNA of the CDR3: TGTGCCAGCACCCCAGGCCTCGGTACGCAGTATTTT. Amino acid sequence: CASTPGLGTQYF.

This chain connects TRBV30 to TRBJ1-4; perhaps TRBD1 as D (5 bases). The V and J ends lost 1 base and 1 base respectively, with 7 bases between them. Germline V lookup: CDR1 GTSNPN, CDR2 SVGIG (reference sequence). The length of the CDR3 is 14 residues. CDR3: CAWSGRGTNEKLFF. CDR3 nucleotides: TGTGCCTGGAGTGGGAGGGGAACTAATGAAAAACTGTTTTTT.

V usage is TRBV27 and J usage is TRBJ2-5; possibly TRBD2 for D (6 bases). Trimming removed 4 bases at V and 4 bases at J, with 19 bases between. The CDR3 spans 16 residues. Germline loops: CDR1 MNHEY, CDR2 SMNVEV (reference sequence). The CDR3 DNA reads as TGTGCCAGCAGTTGCCCGGGAGTAGAGGCGGGAGAGACCCAGTACTTC. It is translated as CASSCPGVEAGETQYF.

V is TRBV7-2 and J is TRBJ2-7; 8 nucleotides line up with TRBD2. In germline, CDR1 is SGHTA, CDR2 FQGNSA. V was pared by 4 bases and J by 0 bases, with 5 bases of the junction left unmatched. The CDR3 covers 15 residues. CDR3 nucleotide sequence: TGTGCCAGCAGCTCGACTAGCGTTCTCTCCTACGAGCAGTACTTC. It specifies CASSSTSVLSYEQYF.

This chain connects TRBV3-1 (or the pseudogene TRBV3-2) to TRBJ1-6; 7 bases are shared with TRBD1. Per the germline V gene, CDR1 is LGHDT and CDR2 is YNNKEL (reference sequence). J gave up 6 bases and V 2 bases, and 4 bases lay outside the gene matches. This CDR3 spans 15 amino acids. CDR3 DNA sequence: TGTGCCAGCAGCCAAACGACAGGGTTTAATTCACCCCTCCACTTT. It encodes CASSQTTGFNSPLHF.

This clone appeared a single time. The rearrangement links TRBV20-1 to TRBJ1-5; D is possibly TRBD1 (6 bases). CDR3 length equals 15 residues. In germline, CDR1 is DFQATT, CDR2 SNEGSKA (reference sequence). The V end was cut by 3 bases, the J end by 0 bases, with 12 bases between. The CDR3 spells CSASRGGTSNQPQHF. The CDR3 DNA is TGCAGTGCTAGTCGAGGGGGGACTAGCAATCAGCCCCAGCATTTT.

A single count supports this clone. The chain links TRBV10-3 to TRBJ2-1, with TRBD1 as a possible D gene (5 bases). The V end lost 10 bases, the J end lost 5 bases, and 21 bases lay between the germline ends. Germline V gene data show CDR1 as ENHRY and CDR2 as SYGVKD. This CDR3 is built from 15 residues. The CDR3 region is CATQGWREVDNEQFF. The CDR3 bases are TGTGCCACCCAGGGATGGCGAGAGGTTGACAATGAGCAGTTCTTC.

The chain recombines TRBV12-1 with TRBJ1-4; the D call of TRBD1 is as the table states it, not checked on the DNA. TRBV12-1 is an annotated pseudogene. The CDR3 is 19 amino acids. The CDR3 protein is CASSSPGQGADWKGEKLFF. As DNA, the CDR3 is TGTGCCAGCAGCTCACCCGGACAGGGGGCAGACTGGAAAGGTGAGAAACTGTTTTTT.

The chain joins TRBV4-2 to TRBJ1-4, with D maybe TRBD1 (5 bases). V was cut by 0 bases and J by 8 bases, with 16 bases left in between. Germline V gene sequence: CDR1 LGHNA, CDR2 YNFKEQ. The CDR3 consists of 16 residues. DNA of the CDR3: TGTGCCAGCAGCCAAGATGGAGGGCAGGGTGACGAAAAACTGTTTTTT. It is translated as CASSQDGGQGDEKLFF.

The genes are TRBV19 and TRBJ1-5; D remains ambiguous. Germline CDR1 LNHDA, CDR2 SQIVND (reference sequence). Trimming took 6 bases from V and 4 from J, leaving 19 bases between them. CDR3 length equals 16 residues. The CDR3 sequence is CASRWRAAVSNQPQHF. DNA for the CDR3: TGTGCCAGTAGGTGGAGGGCGGCAGTCTCGAATCAGCCCCAGCATTTT.

The J gene is TRBJ1-2, the V gene TRBV7-9; D remains ambiguous. Germline V gene sequence: CDR1 SEHNR, CDR2 FQNEAQ (reference sequence). The CDR3 contains 14 residues. V dropped 3 bases and J dropped 4 bases, with 12 bases sitting between them. CDR3 residues: CASSFREEGYGYTF. In nucleotides, the CDR3 is TGTGCCAGCAGCTTTAGGGAGGAGGGCTATGGCTACACCTTC.

J is TRBJ1-2 and V is TRBV6-5, with D perhaps matching TRBD1 (5 bases). Germline V gene data show CDR1 as MNHEY and CDR2 as SVGAGI. The CDR3 totals 14 residues. The V gene lost 5 bases and the J gene lost 7 bases, with 17 bases spanning the gap. The CDR3 region is CASSPTGTYGGYTF. CDR3 coding DNA: TGTGCCAGCAGTCCAACCGGGACGTACGGTGGCTACACCTTC.

This chain connects TRBV5-1 to TRBJ1-6; D is undetermined. CDR3 size: 12 residues. The germline gives CDR1 SGHRS, CDR2 YFSETQ. Trimming cost V 0 bases and J 10 bases, with 5 bases left between them. The CDR3 DNA follows: TGCGCCAGCAGCTTGGAAGGATCACCCCTCCACTTT. It encodes CASSLEGSPLHF.